This TCR beta chain was obtained from a study of blood T cell repertoires in COVID-19. Turning to the study itself: Spain, Italy and the United States supplied samples that represented acute and convalescent COVID-19.

The repertoire was sequenced with immunoSEQ multiplex PCR; TCRdb's copy has only in-frame clones and lacks some. The sample lists about 71,000 clones, roughly 88% occurring once. V was trimmed by 2 bases and J by 1 base, leaving 12 bases between them. CDR1 and CDR2 (germline): SGHRS, YFSETQ. The CDR3 totals 15 residues. This clonotype was sampled from a human donor in a cohort sampled during active COVID-19. The chain uses TRBV5-1 and TRBJ1-1, with D hard to call. Sequenced input: peripheral blood. The CDR3 nucleotides read TGCGCCAGCAGCTTTGTCCCGGGGTCGAACACTGAAGCTTTCTTT. This gives the protein CASSFVPGSNTEAFF.